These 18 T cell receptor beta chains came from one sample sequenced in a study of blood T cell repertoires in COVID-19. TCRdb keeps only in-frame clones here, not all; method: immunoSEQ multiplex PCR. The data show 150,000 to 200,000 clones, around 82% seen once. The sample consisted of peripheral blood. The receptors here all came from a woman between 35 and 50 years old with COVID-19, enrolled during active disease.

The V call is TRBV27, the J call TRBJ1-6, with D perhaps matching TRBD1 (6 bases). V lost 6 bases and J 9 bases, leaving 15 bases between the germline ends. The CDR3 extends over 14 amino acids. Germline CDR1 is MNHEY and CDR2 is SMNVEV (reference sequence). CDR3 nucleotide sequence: TGTGCCAGCAGACACCTCAGGGGCCCTTCACCCCTCCACTTT. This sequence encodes CASRHLRGPSPLHF.

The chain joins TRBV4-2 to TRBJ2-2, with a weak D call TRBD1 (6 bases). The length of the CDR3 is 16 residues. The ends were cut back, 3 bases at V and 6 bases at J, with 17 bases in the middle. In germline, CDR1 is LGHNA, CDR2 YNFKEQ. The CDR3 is CASSQSETGSSGELFF. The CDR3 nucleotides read TGTGCCAGCAGCCAGTCTGAAACAGGGAGTTCCGGGGAGCTGTTTTTT.

The CDR3 is CASSLVGQAPYGYTF. The CDR3 bases are TGCGCCAGCAGCTTGGTGGGACAGGCGCCGTATGGCTACACCTTC. The chain couples TRBV5-1 to TRBJ1-2; TRBD1 matches at 8 bases. V was pared by 0 bases and J by 5 bases, with 6 bases of the junction left unmatched. Germline CDR1 SGHRS, CDR2 YFSETQ. This CDR3 spans 15 amino acids.

The CDR3 protein is CASSPGGTGSYEQYF. The CDR3 coding sequence is TGTGCCAGCTCACCAGGAGGGACAGGTTCCTACGAGCAGTACTTC. This chain links TRBV18 with TRBJ2-7; 8 bases agree with TRBD1. Germline V lookup: CDR1 KGHSH, CDR2 LQKENI. The trim removed 2 bases at V and 1 base at J, leaving 4 bases unmatched. This CDR3 has 15 amino acids.

The CDR3 region is CASSLDGTANQPQHF. The CDR3 DNA reads TGTGCCAGCAGCTTAGACGGGACAGCTAATCAGCCCCAGCATTTT. The V call is TRBV7-9, the J call TRBJ1-5, with TRBD1 identical over 7 bases. Losses at the gene ends were 1 base for V and 4 bases for J; bases not matched to a gene: 4. The CDR3 loop spans 15 amino acids. Germline CDR1 and CDR2: SEHNR and FQNEAQ (reference sequence).

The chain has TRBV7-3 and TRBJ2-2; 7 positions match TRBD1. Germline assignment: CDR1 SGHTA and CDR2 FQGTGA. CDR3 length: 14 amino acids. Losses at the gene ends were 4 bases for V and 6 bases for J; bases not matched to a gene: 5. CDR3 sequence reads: CASSSDRFSGELFF. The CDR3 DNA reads TGTGCCAGCAGCTCGGACAGGTTTTCCGGGGAGCTGTTTTTT.

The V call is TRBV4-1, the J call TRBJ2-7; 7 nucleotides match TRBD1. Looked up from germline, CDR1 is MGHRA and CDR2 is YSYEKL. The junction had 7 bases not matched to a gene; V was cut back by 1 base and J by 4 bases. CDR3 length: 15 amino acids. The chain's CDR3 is CASSQGQGVSYEQYF. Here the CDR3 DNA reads TGCGCCAGCAGCCAAGGACAGGGAGTCTCTTACGAGCAGTACTTC.

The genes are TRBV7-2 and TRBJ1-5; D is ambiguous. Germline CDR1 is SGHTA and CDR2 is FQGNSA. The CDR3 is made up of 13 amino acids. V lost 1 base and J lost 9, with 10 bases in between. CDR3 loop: CASSLDETWPQHF. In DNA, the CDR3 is TGTGCCAGCAGCTTAGACGAAACATGGCCCCAGCATTTT.

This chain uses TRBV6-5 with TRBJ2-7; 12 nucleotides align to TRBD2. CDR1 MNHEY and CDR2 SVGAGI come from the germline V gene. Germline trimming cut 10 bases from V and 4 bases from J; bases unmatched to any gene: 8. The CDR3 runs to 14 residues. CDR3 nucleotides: TGTGCCACTTTGTCGACTAGCGGGAGATACGAGCAGTACTTC. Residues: CATLSTSGRYEQYF.

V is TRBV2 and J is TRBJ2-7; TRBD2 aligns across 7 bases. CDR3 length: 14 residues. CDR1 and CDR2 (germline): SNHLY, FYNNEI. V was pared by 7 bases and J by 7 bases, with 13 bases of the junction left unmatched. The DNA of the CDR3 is TGTGCCAGCACCCGGGGAGGGACCCTGAAGGAGCAGTACTTC. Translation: CASTRGGTLKEQYF.

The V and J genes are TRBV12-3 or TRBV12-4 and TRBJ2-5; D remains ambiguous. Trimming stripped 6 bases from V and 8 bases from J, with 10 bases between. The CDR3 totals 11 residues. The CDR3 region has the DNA TGTGCCAGCAGCCCCCGGGTCACCCAGTACTTC. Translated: CASSPRVTQYF.

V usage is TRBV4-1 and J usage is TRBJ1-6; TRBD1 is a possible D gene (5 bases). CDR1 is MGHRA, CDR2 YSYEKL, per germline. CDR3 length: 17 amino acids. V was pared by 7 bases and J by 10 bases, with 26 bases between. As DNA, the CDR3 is TGCGCCAGCACCCCGGGACGGGGGGGTTCGGCAGCATCACCCCTCCACTTT. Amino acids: CASTPGRGGSAASPLHF.

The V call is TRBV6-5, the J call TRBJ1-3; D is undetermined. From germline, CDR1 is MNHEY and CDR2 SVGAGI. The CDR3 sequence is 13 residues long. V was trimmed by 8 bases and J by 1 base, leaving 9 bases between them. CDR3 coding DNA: TGTGCCAGCTCGAGAGGGTCTGGAAACACCATATATTTT. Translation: CASSRGSGNTIYF.

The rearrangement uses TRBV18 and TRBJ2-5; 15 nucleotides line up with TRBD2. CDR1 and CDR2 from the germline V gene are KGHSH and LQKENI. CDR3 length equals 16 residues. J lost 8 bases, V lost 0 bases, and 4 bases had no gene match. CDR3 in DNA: TGTGCCAGCTCACCACCGGGACTAGCGGGGGGTCTAACCCAGTACTTC. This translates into CASSPPGLAGGLTQYF. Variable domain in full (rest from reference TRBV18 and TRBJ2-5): NAGVMQNPRHLVRRRGQEARLRCSPMKGHSHVYWYRQLPEEGLKFMVYLQKENIIDESGMPKERFSAEFPKEGPSILRIQQVVRGDSAAYFCASSPPGLAGGLTQYFGPGTRLLVL.

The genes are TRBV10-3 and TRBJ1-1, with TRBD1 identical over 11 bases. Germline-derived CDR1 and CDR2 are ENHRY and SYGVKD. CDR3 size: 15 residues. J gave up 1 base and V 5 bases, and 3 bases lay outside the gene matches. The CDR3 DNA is TGTGCCATCAGTCAAGGACAGGGGGCGAACACTGAAGCTTTCTTT. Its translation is CAISQGQGANTEAFF.

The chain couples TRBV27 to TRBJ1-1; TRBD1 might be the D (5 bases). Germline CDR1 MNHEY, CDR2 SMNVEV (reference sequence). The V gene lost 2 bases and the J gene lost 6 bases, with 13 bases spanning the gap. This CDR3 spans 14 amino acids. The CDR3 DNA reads TGTGCCAGCAGTTTAACCCCTGGGGCCGCTGAAGCTTTCTTT. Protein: CASSLTPGAAEAFF.

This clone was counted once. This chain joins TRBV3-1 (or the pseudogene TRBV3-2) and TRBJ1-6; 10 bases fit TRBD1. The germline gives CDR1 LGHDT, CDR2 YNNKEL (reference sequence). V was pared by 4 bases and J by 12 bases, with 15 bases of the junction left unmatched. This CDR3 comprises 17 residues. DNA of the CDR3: TGTGCCAGCAGCCTCACTATATCGGGACAGGGGATAATACCCCTCCACTTT. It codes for CASSLTISGQGIIPLHF.

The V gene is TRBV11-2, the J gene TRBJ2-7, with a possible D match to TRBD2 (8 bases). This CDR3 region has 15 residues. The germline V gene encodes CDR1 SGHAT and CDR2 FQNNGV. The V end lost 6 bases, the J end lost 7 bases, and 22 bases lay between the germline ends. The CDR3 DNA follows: TGTGCCAGCAGTTTTCAGCGGGAGAGGGGGCGAGAGCAGTACTTC. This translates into CASSFQRERGREQYF.